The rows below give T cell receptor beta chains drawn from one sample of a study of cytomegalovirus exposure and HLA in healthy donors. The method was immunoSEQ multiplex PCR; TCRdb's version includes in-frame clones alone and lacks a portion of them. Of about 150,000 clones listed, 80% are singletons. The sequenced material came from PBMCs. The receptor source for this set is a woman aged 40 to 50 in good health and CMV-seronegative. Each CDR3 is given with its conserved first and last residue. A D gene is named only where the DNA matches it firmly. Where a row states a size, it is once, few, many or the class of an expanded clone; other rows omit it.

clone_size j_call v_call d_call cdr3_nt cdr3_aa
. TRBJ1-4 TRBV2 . TGTGCCAGCAGTGTCTTGGGACAAAGCTTTGAAAAACTGTTTTTT CASSVLGQSFEKLFF
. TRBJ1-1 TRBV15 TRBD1 TGTGCCACCAGCACCACGGTCAACAGGGGCCCGGAGCTAGCTTTCTTT CATSTTVNRGPELAFF
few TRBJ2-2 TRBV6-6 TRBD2 TGTGCCAGCAGCCCCTCGACTAGCGGGGGGCCCGGGGAGCTGTTTTTT CASSPSTSGGPGELFF
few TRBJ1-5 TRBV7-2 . TGTGCCAGCAGCTTAGGACAGGCGGGGGTTAAGCATTTT CASSLGQAGVKHF
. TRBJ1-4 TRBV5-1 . TGCGCCAGCAGCCCGTCCTCACATAATTTTGCAACTAATGAAAAACTGTTTTTT CASSPSSHNFATNEKLFF
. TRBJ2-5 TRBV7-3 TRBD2 TGTGCCAGCAGCTCCCGGGGGGGGGAGACCCAGTACTTC CASSSRGGETQYF
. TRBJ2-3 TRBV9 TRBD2 TGTGCCAGCAGCACTCGGACTAGCCGCGATACGCAGTATTTT CASSTRTSRDTQYF
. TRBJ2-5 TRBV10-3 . TGTGCCATCAGTGAGTCTGGCCCAGGGGATGAGACCCAGTACTTC CAISESGPGDETQYF
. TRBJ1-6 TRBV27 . TGTGCCAGCAGATCTCCGGGAGTCAGTCCCCTCCACTTT CASRSPGVSPLHF
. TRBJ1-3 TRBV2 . TGTGCCACCGCACTGGGCTCTCGCTCTGGAAACACCATATATTTT CATALGSRSGNTIYF
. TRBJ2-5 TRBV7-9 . TGTGCCAGCAGCCCTCAGGGTTTGGAGACCCAGTACTTC CASSPQGLETQYF
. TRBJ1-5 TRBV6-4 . TGTGCCAGCAGTGACCGGGTTGAGGGTACGAGTGCGGATCAGCCCCAGCATTTT CASSDRVEGTSADQPQHF
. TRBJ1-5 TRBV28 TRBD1 TGTGCCAGCAGAGACAGGGGCGGCAATCAGCCCCAGCATTTT CASRDRGGNQPQHF
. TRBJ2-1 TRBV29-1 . TGCAGCGTTGAACCCCAGGGGTCATCCTACAATGAGCAGTTCTTC CSVEPQGSSYNEQFF
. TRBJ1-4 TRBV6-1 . TGTGCCAGCACCGGTCGGACATTTAATGAAAAACTGTTTTTT CASTGRTFNEKLFF
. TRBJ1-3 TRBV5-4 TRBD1 TGTGCCAGCAGCCTCGGACAGGGTATCGGTGCCGCCATATATTTT CASSLGQGIGAAIYF
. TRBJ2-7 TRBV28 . TGTGCCAGCAGTTTACGCTACGAGCAGTACTTC CASSLRYEQYF
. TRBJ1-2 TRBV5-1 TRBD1 TGCGCCAGCAGCTTGGGACAGGGAAAGGATGGCTACACCTTC CASSLGQGKDGYTF
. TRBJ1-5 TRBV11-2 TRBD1 TGTGCCAGCAGCTCGCTAAGGGTGTGGTTCAGGGGGCTGATGCCCCAGCATTTT CASSSLRVWFRGLMPQHF
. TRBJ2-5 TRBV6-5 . TGTGCCAGCAGTTACCTAGCGACGCAAGAGACCCAGTACTTC CASSYLATQETQYF
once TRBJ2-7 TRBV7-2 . TGTGCCAGCAGCTTAGAGGGGGCCTACGAGCAGTACTTC CASSLEGAYEQYF
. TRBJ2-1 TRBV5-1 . TGCGCCAGCAGCTACCGTGAGGGAAATGAGCAGTTCTTC CASSYREGNEQFF
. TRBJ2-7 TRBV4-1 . TGCGCCAGCAGCCAAGAGCCGGTTGTCTACGAGCAGTACTTC CASSQEPVVYEQYF
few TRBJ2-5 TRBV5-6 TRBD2 TGTGCCAGCAGCCCCGGTCCTAGCGGAGATTTGGGTGCCCAGTACTTC CASSPGPSGDLGAQYF
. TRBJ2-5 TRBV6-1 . TGTGCCAGCAGTGAGGCAGGGGGGAACCAAGAGACCCAGTACTTC CASSEAGGNQETQYF
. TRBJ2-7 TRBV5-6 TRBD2 TGTGCCAGCAGCTTGGCGGGAGGGCCCTACGAGCAGTACTTC CASSLAGGPYEQYF